The 23 T cell receptor beta chains below come from one sample, sequenced in a study of cytomegalovirus exposure and HLA in healthy donors. PCR involved 60 Vbeta and 13 Jbeta primers. Using immunoSEQ multiplex PCR, the repertoire was profiled, and TCRdb retains in-frame clones only, with some absent. Of 99,000 or so clones detected, approximately 76% appear once; the ten largest clones hold about 5.4%. What was sequenced was PBMCs. Source of these receptors: a woman aged 18 to 35 in good health and CMV-seropositive.

The V gene is TRBV4-1, the J gene TRBJ2-7; TRBD1 aligns across 7 bases. V trimming: 0 bases; J trimming: 0 bases; junction bases outside the gene matches: 2. Germline V gene sequence: CDR1 MGHRA, CDR2 YSYEKL. The CDR3 spans 15 residues. CDR3 sequence: CASSQEQGTSYEQYF. CDR3 nucleotides: TGCGCCAGCAGCCAAGAACAGGGGACCTCCTACGAGCAGTACTTC.

V usage is TRBV29-1 and J usage is TRBJ1-2; no definite D call. V was shortened by 1 base and J by 2 bases, with 5 bases between the two germline ends. The CDR3 is 12 amino acids. Germline CDR1 and CDR2: SQVTM and ANQGSEA. The CDR3 region has the DNA TGCAGCGTTGAAGGGCAGAACTATGGCTACACCTTC. Its translation: CSVEGQNYGYTF.

This chain uses TRBV28 with TRBJ1-2; D perhaps matches TRBD1 (5 bases). Trimming removed 11 bases at V and 1 base at J, with 11 bases between. Germline CDR1 reads MDHEN; CDR2 reads SYDVKM. This CDR3 is 12 amino acids long. The CDR3 is CAGSGGNYGYTF. CDR3 bases: TGTGCCGGCTCCGGGGGTAACTATGGCTACACCTTC.

The chain combines TRBV2 with TRBJ2-7; maybe TRBD1 (6 bases). CDR3 length: 12 amino acids. V was shortened by 8 bases and J by 6 bases, with 14 bases between the two germline ends. Per the germline V gene, CDR1 is SNHLY and CDR2 is FYNNEI. The CDR3 sequence is CASSTGIGEQYF. The CDR3 DNA sequence: TGTGCCAGCTCAACAGGGATCGGCGAGCAGTACTTC.

This rearrangement joins TRBV7-6 to TRBJ2-7, with 8 bases lining up with TRBD1. V shed 1 base, J shed 7 bases, and the junction held 9 bases outside the gene matches. The CDR3 has 15 amino acids. The germline gives CDR1 SGHVS, CDR2 FNYEAQ. The CDR3 protein is CASSLGTGPLYEQYF. The CDR3 bases are TGTGCCAGCAGCTTAGGGACAGGGCCCTTATATGAGCAGTACTTC. Combining the CDR3 with reference TRBV7-6 and TRBJ2-7 gives the whole variable domain GAGVSQSPRYKVTKRGQDVALRCDPISGHVSLYWYRQALGQGPEFLTYFNYEAQQDKSGLPNDRFSAERPEGSISTLTIQRTEQRDSAMYRCASSLGTGPLYEQYFGPGTRLTVT.

A single count supports this clone. CDR3 residues: CAWSYRDNSPLHF. As DNA, the CDR3 is TGTGCCTGGAGCTACCGAGATAATTCACCCCTCCACTTT. The chain is built from TRBV30 and TRBJ1-6; D call uncertain. CDR1 is GTSNPN and CDR2 is SVGIG in the germline V gene (reference sequence). The CDR3 sequence is 13 residues long. V lost 3 bases, J lost 5 bases, and 8 bases lay in between.

This chain connects TRBV5-8 to TRBJ2-3, with 13 nucleotides matching TRBD2. Germline V gene sequence: CDR1 SGHTS, CDR2 YDEGEE. CDR3 length: 14 residues. The trim removed 7 bases at V and 7 bases at J, leaving 6 bases unmatched. The CDR3 loop reads CASSGLAGDYTQYF. In DNA form, the CDR3 reads TGTGCCAGCTCCGGACTAGCGGGAGACTATACGCAGTATTTT.

The chain is built from TRBV13 and TRBJ2-6; D is ambiguous. CDR3 length: 15 residues. Germline lookup yields CDR1 PRHDT and CDR2 FYEKMQ (reference sequence). V was pared by 6 bases and J by 12 bases, with 21 bases between. CDR3 protein: CASRPARMGGGVLTF. In nucleotides, the CDR3 is TGTGCCAGCAGACCGGCCAGGATGGGTGGTGGCGTCCTGACTTTC.

The chain links TRBV5-4 to TRBJ2-3; D gene uncertain. Germline assignment: CDR1 SGHNT and CDR2 YYREEE (reference sequence). The CDR3 extends over 12 amino acids. V was pared by 3 bases and J by 2 bases, with 4 bases between. The CDR3 coding sequence is TGTGCCAGCAGCTCCATCACAGATACGCAGTATTTT. Protein product: CASSSITDTQYF.

Details on this clone: Other DNA sequences in this sample translate to the same CDR3. The V gene is TRBV4-1, the J gene TRBJ2-2; D remains ambiguous. The CDR3 totals 15 residues. V was shortened by 0 bases and J by 1 base, with 6 bases between the two germline ends. Looked up from germline, CDR1 is MGHRA and CDR2 is YSYEKL. The CDR3 is CASSQDLRNTGELFF. CDR3 sequence (DNA): TGCGCCAGCAGCCAAGATCTTCGGAACACCGGGGAGCTGTTTTTT.

The V call is TRBV4-1, the J call TRBJ2-3, with 7 bases lining up with TRBD2. With V trimmed by 3 bases and J by 0 bases, 12 bases remained unmatched. Looked up from germline, CDR1 is MGHRA and CDR2 is YSYEKL. CDR3 size: 18 residues. CDR3 DNA sequence: TGCGCCAGCAGCCACGGGGGGAACCCAACTAGCAGCACAGATACGCAGTATTTT. Its protein is CASSHGGNPTSSTDTQYF.

CDR3 residues: CASSAGTGDGYTF. CDR3 sequence (DNA): TGTGCCAGCAGCGCCGGGACAGGGGACGGCTACACCTTC. V gene TRBV9 combines with J gene TRBJ1-2; 10 bases are a match to TRBD1. The junction had 4 bases not matched to a gene; V was cut back by 3 bases and J by 8 bases. CDR1 is SGDLS, CDR2 YYNGEE, per germline. The CDR3 runs 13 residues.

This clone was observed a few times. The chain couples TRBV2 to TRBJ1-4; possibly TRBD1 for D (5 bases). The CDR3 consists of 13 residues. The ends were cut back, 2 bases at V and 8 bases at J, with 9 bases in the middle. Germline V gene data show CDR1 as SNHLY and CDR2 as FYNNEI. CDR3 DNA sequence: TGTGCCAGCAGTGAACGGGACTGGGAAAAACTGTTTTTT. Protein product: CASSERDWEKLFF.

The chain recombines TRBV2 with TRBJ1-3, with 7 bases fitting TRBD1. The length of the CDR3 is 17 residues. The germline V gene encodes CDR1 SNHLY and CDR2 FYNNEI. The ends lost 3 bases at V and 0 bases at J; junction bases unmatched: 8. This chain's CDR3 is CASSEVYRGYSGNTIYF. CDR3 coding DNA: TGTGCCAGCAGTGAGGTTTACAGGGGATACTCTGGAAACACCATATATTTT.

The CDR3, as DNA: TGTGCCAGCAGTTTCCCGAGCAGCGCCTTTGAACTCGAGCAGTACTTC. Its protein product is CASSFPSSAFELEQYF. The rearrangement joins TRBV28 to TRBJ2-7; D is undetermined. This CDR3 comprises 16 residues. The germline V and J ends were trimmed by 3 bases and 6 bases, with 21 bases remaining between them. CDR1 and CDR2 (germline): MDHEN, SYDVKM.

The genes are TRBV29-1 and TRBJ2-1; TRBD2 matches 14 bases. The CDR3 is 15 amino acids. Germline V gene sequence: CDR1 SQVTM, CDR2 ANQGSEA. J lost 9 bases, V lost 5 bases, and 9 bases had no gene match. Written as DNA, the CDR3 is TGCAGCGTTCTTGTAGGGACTAGCGGGAGAGCTGAGCAGTTCTTC. Its translation is CSVLVGTSGRAEQFF.

This rearrangement joins TRBV28 to TRBJ2-3; the match to TRBD2 covers 14 bases. Germline loops: CDR1 MDHEN, CDR2 SYDVKM. Trimming removed 7 bases from V and 0 bases from J; junction bases left unmatched: 9. The CDR3 length is 18 residues. CDR3 sequence: CASTGWRTSGRSTDTQYF. Here the CDR3 DNA reads TGTGCCAGCACTGGCTGGAGGACTAGCGGGAGGAGCACAGATACGCAGTATTTT.

This sequence joins TRBV12-5 and TRBJ2-3; TRBD2 aligns across 8 bases. The V gene's germline CDR1 is LGHNT and CDR2 FRNRAP. The V and J ends lost 0 bases and 4 bases, in that order; junction bases with no gene match: 6. This CDR3 comprises 16 residues. In DNA form, the CDR3 reads TGTGCTAGTGGTTTGGTTGCGGGAGGAGTGTCAGATACGCAGTATTTT. Protein: CASGLVAGGVSDTQYF.

This chain's CDR3 is CASIGETGDGYTF. In nucleotides, the CDR3 is TGTGCCAGCATTGGAGAGACAGGGGATGGCTACACCTTC. V is TRBV2 and J is TRBJ1-2; 8 bases fit TRBD1. The germline gives CDR1 SNHLY, CDR2 FYNNEI. V shed 7 bases and J 6 bases; nucleotides not matched to a gene: 7. There are 13 residues in the CDR3. Together with reference TRBV2 and TRBJ1-2, the CDR3 gives the full variable domain: EPEVTQTPSHQVTQMGQEVILRCVPISNHLYFYWYRQILGQKVEFLVSFYNNEISEKSEIFDDQFSVERPDGSNFTLKIRSTKLEDSAMYFCASIGETGDGYTFGSGTRLTVV.

This clone was observed a few times. This chain joins TRBV5-6 and TRBJ2-1; 12 nucleotides match TRBD2. Germline V gives CDR1 SGHDT, CDR2 YYEEEE. Trimming at V came to 5 bases and at J to 2 bases, leaving 5 bases not matched to a gene. The CDR3 is 16 amino acids. CDR3 nucleotide sequence: TGTGCCAGCAGTTGGACTAGCGGGAACCCCTACAATGAGCAGTTCTTC. Translating it yields CASSWTSGNPYNEQFF.

The CDR3 loop reads CASSLTAQGALDEQYF. In DNA, the CDR3 is TGTGCCAGCAGCTTAACCGCCCAGGGGGCTCTAGACGAGCAGTACTTC. This sequence joins TRBV7-6 and TRBJ2-7; TRBD1 matches at 8 bases. The germline CDR1 and CDR2 sequences are SGHVS and FNYEAQ. The CDR3 is 16 residues long. The V and J ends lost 2 bases and 5 bases, in that order; junction bases with no gene match: 11.

V is TRBV25-1 and J is TRBJ2-7; 8 nucleotides agree with TRBD2. Trimming at V came to 7 bases and at J to 4 bases, leaving 6 bases not matched to a gene. The CDR3 contains 13 residues. CDR1 MGHDK and CDR2 SYGVNS come from the germline V gene. CDR3 sequence (DNA): TGTGCCAGCACCAGCGGGAGAGCGTACGAGCAGTACTTC. Translation: CASTSGRAYEQYF.

V is TRBV5-1 and J is TRBJ2-7, with TRBD2 matching 9 bases. The J segment lost 1 base and the V segment lost 4 bases, leaving 9 bases of the junction unmatched. The germline CDR1 and CDR2 sequences are SGHRS and YFSETQ. CDR3 length equals 16 residues. Here the CDR3 DNA reads TGCGCCAGCAGCCGTCCCGAGCGGGAGGCATCCTACGAGCAGTACTTC. Protein: CASSRPEREASYEQYF. Complete variable domain (other parts from reference TRBV5-1 and TRBJ2-7): KAGVTQTPRYLIKTRGQQVTLSCSPISGHRSVSWYQQTPGQGLQFLFEYFSETQRNKGNFPGRFSGRQFSNSRSEMNVSTLELGDSALYLCASSRPEREASYEQYFGPGTRLTVT.